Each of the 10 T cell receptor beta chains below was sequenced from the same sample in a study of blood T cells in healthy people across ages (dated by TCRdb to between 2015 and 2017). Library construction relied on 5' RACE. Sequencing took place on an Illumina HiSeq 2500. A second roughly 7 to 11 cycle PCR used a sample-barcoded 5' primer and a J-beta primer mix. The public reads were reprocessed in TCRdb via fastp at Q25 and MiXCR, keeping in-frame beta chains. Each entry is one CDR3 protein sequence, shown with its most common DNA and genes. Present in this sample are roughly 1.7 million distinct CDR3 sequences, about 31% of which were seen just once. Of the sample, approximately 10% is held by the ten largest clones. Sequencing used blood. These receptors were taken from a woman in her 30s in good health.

In DNA form, the CDR3 reads TGTGCCAGCAGATCCGGCGAGCACTATGGCTACACCTTC. Translated: CASRSGEHYGYTF. This rearrangement joins TRBV11-2 to TRBJ1-2; D not resolved. The V gene lost 6 bases and the J gene lost 3 bases, with 11 bases spanning the gap. Germline values: CDR1 SGHAT, CDR2 FQNNGV. This CDR3 comprises 13 residues.

The CDR3 sequence is CASSEPGQGVNEQFF. The CDR3 coding sequence is TGTGCCAGCAGTGAGCCGGGACAGGGGGTAAATGAGCAGTTCTTC. The chain is built from TRBV6-1 and TRBJ2-1; 11 positions agree with TRBD1. Germline CDR1 MNHNS, CDR2 SASEGT. Trimming removed 3 bases from V and 7 bases from J; junction bases left unmatched: 5. The CDR3 spans 15 residues.

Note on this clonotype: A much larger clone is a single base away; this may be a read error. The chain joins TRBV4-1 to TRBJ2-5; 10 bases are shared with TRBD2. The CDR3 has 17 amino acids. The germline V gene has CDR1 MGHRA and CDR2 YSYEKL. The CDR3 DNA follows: TGCGCCAGCAGCCAAGGGCTAGCGGGAGTTACGCCGGAGACCCAGGACTTC. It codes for CASSQGLAGVTPETQDF.

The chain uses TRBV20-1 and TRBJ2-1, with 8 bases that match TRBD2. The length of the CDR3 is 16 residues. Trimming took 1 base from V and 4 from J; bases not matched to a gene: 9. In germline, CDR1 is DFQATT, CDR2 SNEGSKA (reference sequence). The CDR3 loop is CSARVGVASGYNEQFF. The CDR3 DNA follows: TGCAGTGCTAGAGTAGGGGTGGCTAGCGGGTACAATGAGCAGTTCTTC.

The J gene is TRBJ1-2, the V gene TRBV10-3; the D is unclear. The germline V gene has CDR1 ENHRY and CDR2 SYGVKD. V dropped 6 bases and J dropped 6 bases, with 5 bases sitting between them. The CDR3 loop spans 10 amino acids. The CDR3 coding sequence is TGTGCCATCAGGCAGGATGGCTACACCTTC. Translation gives CAIRQDGYTF.

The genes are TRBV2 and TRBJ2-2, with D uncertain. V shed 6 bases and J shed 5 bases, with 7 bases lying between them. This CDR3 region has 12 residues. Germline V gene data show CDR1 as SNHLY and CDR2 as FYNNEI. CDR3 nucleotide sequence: TGTGCCAGCAGAATATTTACCGGGGAGCTGTTTTTT. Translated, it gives CASRIFTGELFF.

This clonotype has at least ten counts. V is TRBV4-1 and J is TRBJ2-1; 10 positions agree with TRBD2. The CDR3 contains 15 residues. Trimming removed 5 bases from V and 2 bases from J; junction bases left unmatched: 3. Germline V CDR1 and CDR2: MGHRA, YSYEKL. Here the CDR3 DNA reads TGCGCCAGCAGCTTCCTAGCGGGAGCCTACAATGAGCAGTTCTTC. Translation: CASSFLAGAYNEQFF.

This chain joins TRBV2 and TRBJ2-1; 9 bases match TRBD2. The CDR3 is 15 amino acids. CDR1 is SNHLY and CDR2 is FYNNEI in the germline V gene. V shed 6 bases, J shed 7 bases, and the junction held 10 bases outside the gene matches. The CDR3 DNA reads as TGTGCCAGCAGAGCGACTAGCGGAGGGGGGAATGAGCAGTTCTTC. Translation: CASRATSGGGNEQFF. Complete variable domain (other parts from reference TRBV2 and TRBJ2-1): EPEVTQTPSHQVTQMGQEVILRCVPISNHLYFYWYRQILGQKVEFLVSFYNNEISEKSEIFDDQFSVERPDGSNFTLKIRSTKLEDSAMYFCASRATSGGGNEQFFGPGTRLTVL.

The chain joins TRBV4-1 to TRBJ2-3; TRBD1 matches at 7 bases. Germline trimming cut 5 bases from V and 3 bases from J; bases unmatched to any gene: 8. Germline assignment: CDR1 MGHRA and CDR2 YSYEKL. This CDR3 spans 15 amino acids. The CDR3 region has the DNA TGCGCCAGCAGCTACCTCGGACAGGCTACAGATACGCAGTATTTT. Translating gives CASSYLGQATDTQYF.

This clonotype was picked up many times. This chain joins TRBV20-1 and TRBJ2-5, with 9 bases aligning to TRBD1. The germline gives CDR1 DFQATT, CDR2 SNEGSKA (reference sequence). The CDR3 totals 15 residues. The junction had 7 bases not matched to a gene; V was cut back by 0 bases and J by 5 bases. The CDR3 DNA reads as TGCAGTGCTAGAGATGGGACAGGGACCCTTGAGACCCAGTACTTC. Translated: CSARDGTGTLETQYF.